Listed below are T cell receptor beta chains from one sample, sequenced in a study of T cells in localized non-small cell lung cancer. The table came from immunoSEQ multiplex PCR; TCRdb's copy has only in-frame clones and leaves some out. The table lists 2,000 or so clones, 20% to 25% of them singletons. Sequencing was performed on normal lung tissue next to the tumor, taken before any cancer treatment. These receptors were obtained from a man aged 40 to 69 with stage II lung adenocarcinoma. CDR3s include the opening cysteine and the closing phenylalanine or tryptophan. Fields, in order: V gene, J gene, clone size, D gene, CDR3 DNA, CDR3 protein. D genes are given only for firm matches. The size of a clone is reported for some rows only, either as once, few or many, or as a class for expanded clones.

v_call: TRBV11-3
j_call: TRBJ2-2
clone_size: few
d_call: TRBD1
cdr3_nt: TGTGCCAGCAGCTCCCGACAGGGGGCCGGGGAGCTGTTTTTT
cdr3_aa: CASSSRQGAGELFF

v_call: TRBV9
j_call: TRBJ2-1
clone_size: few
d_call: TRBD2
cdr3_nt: TGTGCCAGCAGCGTAAGTGAAGGCGGACTAGCGGGATTCAATGAGCAGTTCTTC
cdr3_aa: CASSVSEGGLAGFNEQFF

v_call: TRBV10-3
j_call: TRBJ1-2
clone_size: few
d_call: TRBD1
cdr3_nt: TGTGCCATCAGTGAGTCGACTCTAGGGGGCGCCCTCTATGGCTACACCTTC
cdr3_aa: CAISESTLGGALYGYTF

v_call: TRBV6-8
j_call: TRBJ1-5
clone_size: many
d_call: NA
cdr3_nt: TGTGCCAGCAGTTACCCAAGTGTTACGGGTTGGAGGAGCAATCAGCCCCAGCATTTT
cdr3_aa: CASSYPSVTGWRSNQPQHF

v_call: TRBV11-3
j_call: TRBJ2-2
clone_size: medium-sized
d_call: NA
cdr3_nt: TGTGCCAGCAGCAGCCTCGTAGCGGCCGGGGAGCTGTTTTTT
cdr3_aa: CASSSLVAAGELFF

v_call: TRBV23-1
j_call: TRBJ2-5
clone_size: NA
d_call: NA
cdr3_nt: TGCGCCAGCAGTCAAACGGGAAATCCGGGAGACCACCAAGAGACCCAGTACTTC
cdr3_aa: CASSQTGNPGDHQETQYF

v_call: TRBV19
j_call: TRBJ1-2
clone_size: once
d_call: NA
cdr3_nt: TGTGCCAGTAGTAGGAGGTCTGGCTACACCTTC
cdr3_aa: CASSRRSGYTF

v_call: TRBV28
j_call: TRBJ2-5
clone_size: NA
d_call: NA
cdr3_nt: TGTGCCAGCAGTCAGATTGCCCTAAGTTGGACCCAGTACTTC
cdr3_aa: CASSQIALSWTQYF

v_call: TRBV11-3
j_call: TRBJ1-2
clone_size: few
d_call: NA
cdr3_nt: TGTGCCAGCAGCTTGGAGCAGGCTAACTATGGCTACACCTTC
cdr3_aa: CASSLEQANYGYTF

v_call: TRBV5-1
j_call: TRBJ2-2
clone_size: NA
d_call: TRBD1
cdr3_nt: TGCGCCAGCAGCACGGGACAGGGGGAAGTAGGCACCGGGGAGCTGTTTTTT
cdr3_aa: CASSTGQGEVGTGELFF

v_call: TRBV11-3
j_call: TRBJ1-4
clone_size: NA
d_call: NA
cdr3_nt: TGTGCCAGCAGCTTAGTACAGGGATTAAATGAAAAACTGTTTTTT
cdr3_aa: CASSLVQGLNEKLFF

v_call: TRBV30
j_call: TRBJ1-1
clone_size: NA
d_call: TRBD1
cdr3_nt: TGTGCCTGGAGTGTAAATGGACAGGGAAGGGTCGAAGCTTTCTTT
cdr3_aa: CAWSVNGQGRVEAFF

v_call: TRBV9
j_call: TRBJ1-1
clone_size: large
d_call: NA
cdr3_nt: TGTGCCAGCACTTGGTCCGGGACTGAAGCTTTCTTT
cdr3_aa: CASTWSGTEAFF

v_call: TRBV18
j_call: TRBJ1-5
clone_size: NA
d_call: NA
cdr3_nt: TGTGCCAGCTCACGGGACCCAGCTAATCAGCCCCAGCATTTT
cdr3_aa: CASSRDPANQPQHF

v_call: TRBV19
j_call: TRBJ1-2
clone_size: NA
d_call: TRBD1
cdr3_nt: TGTGCCAGTAGTAGAAGGTCGGACAGGGCCCGGGGCTACACCTTC
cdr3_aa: CASSRRSDRARGYTF

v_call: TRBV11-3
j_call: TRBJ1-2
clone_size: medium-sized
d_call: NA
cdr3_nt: TGTGCCAGCACGCCGGCCCCGGGGGGCTATGGCTACACCTTC
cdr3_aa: CASTPAPGGYGYTF

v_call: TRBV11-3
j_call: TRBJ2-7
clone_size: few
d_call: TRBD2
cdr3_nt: TGTGCCAGCAGCTTGTTAAACCCAAACCCCACCGGGAGGAATTACGAGCAGTACTTC
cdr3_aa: CASSLLNPNPTGRNYEQYF

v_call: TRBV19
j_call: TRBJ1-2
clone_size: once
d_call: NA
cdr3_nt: TGTGCCAGTAGTATTGGGGGGTTGAGTGGCTACACCTTC
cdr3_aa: CASSIGGLSGYTF

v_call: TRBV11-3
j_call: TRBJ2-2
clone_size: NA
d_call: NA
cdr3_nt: TGTGCCAGCAGCTTACGGGACTCCTCTGGGGGGGAGCTGTTTTTT
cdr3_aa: CASSLRDSSGGELFF

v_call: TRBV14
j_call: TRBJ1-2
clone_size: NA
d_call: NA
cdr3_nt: TGTGCCAGCAGCCAAGGACCCCCTAAGGGCTATACCAACTATGGCTACACCTTC
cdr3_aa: CASSQGPPKGYTNYGYTF

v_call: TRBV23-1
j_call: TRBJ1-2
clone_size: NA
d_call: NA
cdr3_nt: TGCGCCAGCAGCTTCTCAGTGCAGGGTCCCTACACCTTC
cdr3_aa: CASSFSVQGPYTF

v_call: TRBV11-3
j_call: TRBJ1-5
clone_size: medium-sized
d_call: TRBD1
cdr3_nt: TGTGCCAGCAGCACAGGGGGCATTGGAGGCCAGCCCCAGCATTTT
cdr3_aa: CASSTGGIGGQPQHF

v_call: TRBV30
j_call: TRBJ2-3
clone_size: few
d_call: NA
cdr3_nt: TGTGCCTGGACGGGGGCAACAGATACGCAGTATTTT
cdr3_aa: CAWTGATDTQYF

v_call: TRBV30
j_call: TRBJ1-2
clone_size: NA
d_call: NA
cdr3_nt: TGTGCCTGGAGGGGGGACATCCACTATGGCTACACCTTC
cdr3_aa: CAWRGDIHYGYTF

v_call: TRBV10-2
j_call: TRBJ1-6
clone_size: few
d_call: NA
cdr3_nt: TGCGCCAGCAGTGATCGATCCTGGTGGGATAATTCACCCCTCCACTTT
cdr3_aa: CASSDRSWWDNSPLHF

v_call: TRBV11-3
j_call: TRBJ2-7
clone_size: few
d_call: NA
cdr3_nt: TGTGCCAGCAGCTTATCAAGTCGGGGCGTCGAGCAGTACTTC
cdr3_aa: CASSLSSRGVEQYF

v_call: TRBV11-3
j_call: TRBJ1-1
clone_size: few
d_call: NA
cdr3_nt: TGTGCCAGCAGCTTGGCAGCGACACGGAACACTGAAGCTTTCTTT
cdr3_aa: CASSLAATRNTEAFF

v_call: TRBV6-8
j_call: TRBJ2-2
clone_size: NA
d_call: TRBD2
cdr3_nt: TGTGCCAGCAGTTCCCTGACTAGCGGGAACACCGGGGAGCTGTTTTTT
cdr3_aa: CASSSLTSGNTGELFF

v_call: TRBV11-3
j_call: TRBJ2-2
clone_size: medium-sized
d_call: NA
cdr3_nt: TGTGCCAGCAGCTCCCGGGACCCGAACACCGGGGAGCTGTTTTTT
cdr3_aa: CASSSRDPNTGELFF

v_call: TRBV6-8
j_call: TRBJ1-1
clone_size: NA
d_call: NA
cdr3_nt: TGTGCCAGCAGCCTCAAGACCCAGAGTTCCGCTGAAGCTTTCTTT
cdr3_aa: CASSLKTQSSAEAFF

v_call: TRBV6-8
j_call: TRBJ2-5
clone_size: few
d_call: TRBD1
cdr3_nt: TGTGCCAGCAGTGCCTTTCGACAGGGAGAGACCCAGTACTTC
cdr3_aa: CASSAFRQGETQYF

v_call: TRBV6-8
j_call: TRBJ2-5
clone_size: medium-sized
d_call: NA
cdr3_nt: TGTGCCAGCAGGGGGGGGGCGGAGACCCAGTACTTC
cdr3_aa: CASRGGAETQYF

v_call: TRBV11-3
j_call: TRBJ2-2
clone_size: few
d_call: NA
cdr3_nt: TGTGCCAGCAGCTTAGAGCGAGGGGGACCAAACACCGGGGAGCTGTTTTTT
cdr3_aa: CASSLERGGPNTGELFF

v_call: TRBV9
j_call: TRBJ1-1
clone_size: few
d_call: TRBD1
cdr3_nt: TGTGCCAGCAGTAACAGGGGAGGAGGGACTGAAGCTTTCTTT
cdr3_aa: CASSNRGGGTEAFF

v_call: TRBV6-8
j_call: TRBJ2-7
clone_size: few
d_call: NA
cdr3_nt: TGTGCCAGCAGTTACAGGAAGAACTACGAGCAGTACTTC
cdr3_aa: CASSYRKNYEQYF

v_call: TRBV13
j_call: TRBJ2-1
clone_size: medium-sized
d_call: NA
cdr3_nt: TGTGCCAGCAGCTTAGGGGATCCGACCCACAACAATGAGCAGTTCTTC
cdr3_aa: CASSLGDPTHNNEQFF

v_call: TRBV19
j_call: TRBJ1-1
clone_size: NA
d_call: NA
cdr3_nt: TGTGCCAGTAGTATATCACCGACTAACACTGAAGCTTTCTTT
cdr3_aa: CASSISPTNTEAFF

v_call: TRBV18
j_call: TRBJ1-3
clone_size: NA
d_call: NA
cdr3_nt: TGTGCCAGCTCACCGATCCAGGACCCCTCTGGAAACACCATATATTTT
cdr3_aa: CASSPIQDPSGNTIYF

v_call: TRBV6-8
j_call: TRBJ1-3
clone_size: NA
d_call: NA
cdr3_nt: TGTGCCAGCAGTTACTCGAGGGGGTTTGGAAACACCATATATTTT
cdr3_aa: CASSYSRGFGNTIYF

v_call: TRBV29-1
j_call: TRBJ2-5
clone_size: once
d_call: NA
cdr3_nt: TGCAGCGTTGGCCGGGACGGCCCTGAGACCCAGTACTTC
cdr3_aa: CSVGRDGPETQYF

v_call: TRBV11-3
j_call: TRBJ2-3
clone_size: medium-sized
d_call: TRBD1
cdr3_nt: TGTGCCAGCAGCACCGACAGGGTCAGCACAGATACGCAGTATTTT
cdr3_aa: CASSTDRVSTDTQYF

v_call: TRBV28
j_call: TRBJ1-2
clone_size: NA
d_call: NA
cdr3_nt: TGTGCCAGCAGTTTTCGGGGTTCCACTAACTATGGCTACACCTTC
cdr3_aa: CASSFRGSTNYGYTF

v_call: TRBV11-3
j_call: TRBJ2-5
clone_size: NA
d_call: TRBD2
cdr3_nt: TGTGCCAGCAGCTTGTCTAGCGGGGGAGGAGAGACCCAGTACTTC
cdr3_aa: CASSLSSGGGETQYF

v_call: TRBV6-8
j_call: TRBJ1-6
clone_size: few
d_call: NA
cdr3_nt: TGTGCCAGCAGAAGTGGGCGACGTAATTCACCCCTCCACTTT
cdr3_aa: CASRSGRRNSPLHF

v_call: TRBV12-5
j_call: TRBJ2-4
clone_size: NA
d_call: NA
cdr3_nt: TGTGCCAGCGGGGGACAGACAAAAAACATTCAGTACTTC
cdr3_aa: CASGGQTKNIQYF

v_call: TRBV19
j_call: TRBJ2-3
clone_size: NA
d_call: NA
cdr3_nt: TGTGCCAGTAGGGCCTGGCCTACAGATACGCAGTATTTT
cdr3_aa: CASRAWPTDTQYF

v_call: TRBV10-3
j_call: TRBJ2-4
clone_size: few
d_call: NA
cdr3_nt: TGTGCCATCAGTGAGTCGACCGGGGGTGGGGCCAAAAACATTCAGTACTTC
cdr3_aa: CAISESTGGGAKNIQYF

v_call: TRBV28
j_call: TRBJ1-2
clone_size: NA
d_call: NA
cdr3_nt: TGTGCCAGCAGTTACAGGGCCGATGGCTACACCTTC
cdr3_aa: CASSYRADGYTF

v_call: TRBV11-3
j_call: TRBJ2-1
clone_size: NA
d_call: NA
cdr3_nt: TGTGCCAGCAGCCGAATACCGGGACCGCAGTCCAATGAGCAGTTCTTC
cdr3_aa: CASSRIPGPQSNEQFF

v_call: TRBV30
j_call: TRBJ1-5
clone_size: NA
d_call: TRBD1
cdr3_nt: TGTGCCTGGAGCGCACCTTCAATGGGACAGGGAAATCAGCCCCAGCATTTT
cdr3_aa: CAWSAPSMGQGNQPQHF

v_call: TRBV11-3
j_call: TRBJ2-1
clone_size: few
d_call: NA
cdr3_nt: TGTGCCAGCAGCTTGTCACAGGGTAACAATGAGCAGTTCTTC
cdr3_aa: CASSLSQGNNEQFF

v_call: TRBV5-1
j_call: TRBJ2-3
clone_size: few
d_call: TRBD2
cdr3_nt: TGCGCCAGCAGCCCCTGGACTAGCGGGGGGCCAGGAGATACGCAGTATTTT
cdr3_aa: CASSPWTSGGPGDTQYF

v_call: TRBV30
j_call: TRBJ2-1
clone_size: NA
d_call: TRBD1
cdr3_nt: TGTGCCTGGAGGCTGCCGACAGGGTACAATGAGCAGTTCTTC
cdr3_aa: CAWRLPTGYNEQFF

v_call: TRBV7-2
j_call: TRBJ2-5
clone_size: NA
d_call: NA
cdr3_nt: TGTGCCAGCAGCTTAGGCCCAACGGAGACCCAGTACTTC
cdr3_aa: CASSLGPTETQYF